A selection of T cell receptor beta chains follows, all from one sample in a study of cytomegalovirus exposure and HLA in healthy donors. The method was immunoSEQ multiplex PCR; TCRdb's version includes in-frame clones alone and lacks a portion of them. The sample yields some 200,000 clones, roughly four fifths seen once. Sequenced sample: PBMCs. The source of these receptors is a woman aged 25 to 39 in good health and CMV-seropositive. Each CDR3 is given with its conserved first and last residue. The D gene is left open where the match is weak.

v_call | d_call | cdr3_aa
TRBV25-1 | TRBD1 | CASNRDRGVYGYTF
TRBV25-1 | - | CASTRGGNNSPLHF
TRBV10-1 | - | CASSESSSYEQYF
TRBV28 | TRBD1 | CASSNRGSSYEQYF
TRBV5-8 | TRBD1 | CASSRQGASFGSPLHF
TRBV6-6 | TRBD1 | CASSRQGAGEPQHF
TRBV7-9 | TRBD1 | CASRSTGGRADTQYF
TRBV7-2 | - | CASSQGHSNTEAFF
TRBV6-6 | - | CASSLETQYF
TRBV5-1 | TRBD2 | CASSLNMGLAGAGELFF
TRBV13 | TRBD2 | CASSRSGRSYEQYF
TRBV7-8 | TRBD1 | CASSLGGQGTYYGYTF
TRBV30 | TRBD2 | CAWSSAGPRSYEQYF
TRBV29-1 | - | CSPQVGPDTQYF
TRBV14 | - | CASSQIRGYGSGANVLTF
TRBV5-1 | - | CASSSSGLDTGELFF
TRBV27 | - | CASSFTLGAQETQYF
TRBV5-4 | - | CASSPGTSTDTQYF
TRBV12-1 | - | CASSLGQVSYEQYF
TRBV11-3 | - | CASSPGLSSSYEQYF
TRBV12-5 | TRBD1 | CASGFWQGDEAFF
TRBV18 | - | CASSPPAVHEQYF
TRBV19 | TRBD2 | CASSMTSGGQNEQFF
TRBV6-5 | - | CASSPNPNNEQFF
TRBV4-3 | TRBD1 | CASSHLGTGDPYGYTF
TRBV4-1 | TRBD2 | CASSSTGTSGRTDTQYF
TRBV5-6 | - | CASSFQPGQETQYF
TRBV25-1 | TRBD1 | CASSGSDRGPDTQYF
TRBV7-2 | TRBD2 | CASSPRWASGSGTDTQYF
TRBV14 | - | CASSPPVRESNYGYTF
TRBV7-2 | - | CASSLVRGTEAFF
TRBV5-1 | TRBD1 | CASSARTGGIGSGNTIYF